The sequence of this T cell receptor (beta chain) was determined in a study of T cell repertoires in cytomegalovirus infection. On the study more broadly: As its CMV epitopes, the study selected recently identified HLA-C-restricted and well-studied HLA-B-restricted targets. Regarding the study as a whole: Summed public TCR beta family frequency identified CMV carriers bearing the relevant HLA.

This clonotype was seen a handful of times. Its specificity is not known. TCRdb re-called the reads with MiXCR, one entry per CDR3 protein. Of around 900,000 distinct CDR3 sequences in the sample, roughly 30% are singletons; the top ten hold over 11%. The germline V and J ends were trimmed by 0 bases and 5 bases, with 14 bases remaining between them. CDR1 MNHEY and CDR2 SVGAGI come from the germline V gene. This CDR3 is 17 amino acids long. The receptor comes from a human donor in good health (CMV status not recorded). Some clones in this sample may be carry-over from other donors' samples. The chain recombines TRBV6-5 with TRBJ1-6, with D possibly TRBD1 on 5 matching bases. The sequenced sample was cultured CD8+ T cells from PBMCs, obtained from culture after CMV antigen stimulation. The CDR3 reads CASSYSKGLYDNSPLHF. CDR3 DNA: TGTGCCAGCAGTTACTCGAAGGGGCTATACGATAATTCACCCCTCCACTTT.